These 28 T cell receptor beta chains originate from one sample sequenced in a study of blood T cell repertoires in COVID-19. The protocol was immunoSEQ multiplex PCR, while the TCRdb copy is restricted to in-frame clones and leaves out a portion. Of 110,000 or so clones listed, around 79% were seen once; the top ten hold roughly 2.6%. Sequencing used peripheral blood. Receptors originate from a man aged 50-59 years with acute or convalescent COVID-19.

V is TRBV9 and J is TRBJ1-1; a possible D gene is TRBD1 (5 bases). This CDR3 has 13 amino acids. V was trimmed by 1 base and J by 1 base, leaving 5 bases between them. The germline V gene encodes CDR1 SGDLS and CDR2 YYNGEE. The CDR3 protein is CASSVTGNTEAFF. The CDR3 DNA reads as TGTGCCAGCAGCGTAACAGGGAACACTGAAGCTTTCTTT.

This clone came up a few times. The chain couples TRBV7-9 to TRBJ2-7, with 7 nucleotides matching TRBD2. Per germline, CDR1 SEHNR and CDR2 FQNEAQ (reference sequence). V lost 4 bases, J lost 0 bases, and 6 bases stayed unmatched. The CDR3 totals 15 residues. CDR3 DNA: TGTGCCAGCAGCTCACGGGGGGTCATCTCCTACGAGCAGTACTTC. Its translation is CASSSRGVISYEQYF.

The chain uses TRBV25-1 and TRBJ2-7; 11 bases map to TRBD1. CDR3 length: 14 amino acids. V gave up 4 bases and J gave up 4 bases; unmatched junction bases: 3. Germline loops: CDR1 MGHDK, CDR2 SYGVNS. CDR3 DNA: TGTGCCAGCAGTGTAGGACAGGGGGCTTACGAGCAGTACTTC. This translates into CASSVGQGAYEQYF.

This chain connects TRBV3-1 (or the pseudogene TRBV3-2) to TRBJ2-6; 9 positions match TRBD1. V was clipped by 4 bases and J by 0 bases; unmatched bases: 4. From germline, CDR1 is LGHDT and CDR2 YNNKEL (reference sequence). This CDR3 has 17 residues. The CDR3 sequence: CASSLGTGSSGANVLTF. CDR3 nucleotide sequence: TGTGCCAGCAGCCTCGGGACAGGGAGCTCTGGGGCCAACGTCCTGACTTTC.

The chain has TRBV14 and TRBJ1-3, with D possibly being TRBD1 (5 bases). Germline CDR1 and CDR2: SGHDN and FVKESK. The CDR3 is made up of 16 amino acids. V lost 1 base and J 2 bases, leaving 12 bases between the germline ends. The DNA for the CDR3 is TGTGCCAGCAGCCAAGCGGGGGAATTGGCTGGAAACACCATATATTTT. Translated, it gives CASSQAGELAGNTIYF. Variable domain in full (rest from reference TRBV14 and TRBJ1-3): EAGVTQFPSHSVIEKGQTVTLRCDPISGHDNLYWYRRVMGKEIKFLLHFVKESKQDESGMPNNRFLAERTGGTYSTLKVQPAELEDSGVYFCASSQAGELAGNTIYFGEGSWLTVV.

The chain couples TRBV9 to TRBJ2-2; 7 bases map to TRBD1. Looked up from germline, CDR1 is SGDLS and CDR2 is YYNGEE. J was trimmed by 3 bases and V by 5 bases; bases with no gene match: 4. The CDR3 is 14 amino acids. This CDR3 reads CASRRDSHTGELFF. As DNA, the CDR3 is TGTGCCAGCAGGAGGGACAGCCACACCGGGGAGCTGTTTTTT.

This clone has a single count. This sequence joins TRBV28 and TRBJ2-1, with TRBD1 identical over 9 bases. CDR1 and CDR2 (germline): MDHEN, SYDVKM. CDR3 length equals 16 residues. After removal of 5 bases from V and 0 bases from J, the junction contained 5 bases not matched to a gene. This CDR3 is CASSTSGQGSYNEQFF. The DNA of the CDR3 is TGTGCCAGCAGTACCTCGGGACAGGGCTCCTACAATGAGCAGTTCTTC.

J is TRBJ2-7 and V is TRBV6-5; no clear D. CDR1 MNHEY and CDR2 SVGAGI come from the germline V gene. CDR3 length: 12 amino acids. Trimming took 8 bases from V and 6 from J, leaving 14 bases between them. Here the CDR3 reads CASGLSDSEQYF. CDR3 in DNA: TGTGCCAGCGGGTTGAGCGATAGCGAGCAGTACTTC.

V usage is TRBV7-9 and J usage is TRBJ1-2; D not resolved. This CDR3 has 15 residues. The V end was cut by 1 base, the J end by 0 bases, with 9 bases between. CDR1 and CDR2 from the germline V gene are SEHNR and FQNEAQ (reference sequence). The CDR3 nucleotides are TGTGCCAGCAGCTTAGAGGTAGCCACTAACTATGGCTACACCTTC. This sequence encodes CASSLEVATNYGYTF.

The V gene is TRBV4-1, the J gene TRBJ1-1; the D is unclear. The CDR3 contains 15 residues. V lost 1 base to trimming and J lost 2 bases, with 11 bases between them. Germline V lookup: CDR1 MGHRA, CDR2 YSYEKL. CDR3 amino acids: CASSQVAVLNTEAFF. Here the CDR3 DNA reads TGCGCCAGCAGCCAAGTTGCAGTGCTTAACACTGAAGCTTTCTTT.

The V and J genes are TRBV27 and TRBJ2-1; 8 nucleotides line up with TRBD2. The CDR3 runs to 14 residues. The junction had 10 bases not matched to a gene; V was cut back by 8 bases and J by 7 bases. Germline assignment: CDR1 MNHEY and CDR2 SMNVEV (reference sequence). The DNA for the CDR3 is TGTGCCAGCGGGGGGCTAGCGGGCAGTAATGAGCAGTTCTTC. Encoded protein: CASGGLAGSNEQFF.

The chain couples TRBV21-1 to TRBJ2-4; the table's D gene call, TRBD2, was not cross checked with the DNA. TRBV21-1 is labeled a pseudogene. The CDR3 spans 17 residues. The CDR3 nucleotides read TGTGCCAGCAGCAAAGATGTAGGGGCGGAGGGGACAAACATTCAGTACTTC. Translation gives CASSKDVGAEGTNIQYF.

This clone was seen a handful of times. The chain joins TRBV5-1 to TRBJ2-7; D is perhaps TRBD1 (5 bases). This CDR3 comprises 16 residues. V was clipped by 0 bases and J by 3 bases, with 16 bases between them. In germline, CDR1 is SGHRS, CDR2 YFSETQ. CDR3 nucleotide sequence: TGCGCCAGCAGCTTGGTAATGGCAGGGAAGTACTACGAGCAGTACTTC. This translates into CASSLVMAGKYYEQYF.

This clone has ten or more counts. The V and J genes are TRBV28 and TRBJ2-3; 8 bases fit TRBD2. The ends lost 3 bases at V and 0 bases at J; junction bases unmatched: 17. In germline, CDR1 is MDHEN, CDR2 SYDVKM. The CDR3 runs to 20 residues. The DNA for the CDR3 is TGTGCCAGCAGTTTTTACTGGCGGGAGGTCTTTCGATCTAGCACAGATACGCAGTATTTT. It codes for CASSFYWREVFRSSTDTQYF.

The chain joins TRBV5-1 to TRBJ2-5, with D possibly matching TRBD1 (6 bases). The CDR3 loop spans 13 amino acids. The germline V gene encodes CDR1 SGHRS and CDR2 YFSETQ. The V gene lost 7 bases and the J gene lost 1 base, with 11 bases spanning the gap. This chain's CDR3 is CASRTVPQETQYF. CDR3 DNA: TGCGCCAGCCGGACAGTCCCCCAAGAGACCCAGTACTTC. Looking up the rest from reference TRBV5-1 and TRBJ2-5 gives the full variable domain: KAGVTQTPRYLIKTRGQQVTLSCSPISGHRSVSWYQQTPGQGLQFLFEYFSETQRNKGNFPGRFSGRQFSNSRSEMNVSTLELGDSALYLCASRTVPQETQYFGPGTRLLVL.

This sequence joins TRBV2 and TRBJ2-2; the match to TRBD2 covers 12 bases. The CDR3 has 16 amino acids. CDR1 SNHLY and CDR2 FYNNEI come from the germline V gene. With 3 bases clipped from V and 7 bases from J, the junction kept 6 bases outside the gene matches. CDR3 bases: TGTGCCAGCAGTGAGAGACTAGCGGGGGAGGACGGGGAGCTGTTTTTT. Protein sequence: CASSERLAGEDGELFF.

This chain connects TRBV5-1 to TRBJ2-1; maybe TRBD2 (5 bases). V was cut by 4 bases and J by 3 bases, with 17 bases left in between. The CDR3 has 16 residues. Germline lookup yields CDR1 SGHRS and CDR2 YFSETQ. The CDR3: CASSIWTGEGYNEQFF. The CDR3 region has the DNA TGCGCCAGCAGCATATGGACCGGTGAGGGCTACAATGAGCAGTTCTTC.

The DNA for the CDR3 is TGTGCCAGCGGGCACCAGGGAATCGAGCAGTACTTC. Translated: CASGHQGIEQYF. The rearrangement uses TRBV13 and TRBJ2-7; maybe TRBD1 (5 bases). V lost 8 bases and J lost 6, with 14 bases in between. CDR1 is PRHDT, CDR2 FYEKMQ, per germline (reference sequence). CDR3 size: 12 residues. The full variable domain, completed using reference TRBV13 and TRBJ2-7, is AAGVIQSPRHLIKEKRETATLKCYPIPRHDTVYWYQQGPGQDPQFLISFYEKMQSDKGSIPDRFSAQQFSDYHSELNMSSLELGDSALYFCASGHQGIEQYFGPGTRLTVT.

The rearrangement uses TRBV5-1 and TRBJ1-3; D is unclear. Trimming shortened V by 2 bases and J by 6 bases, and 15 bases separated the two germline ends. The CDR3 runs to 15 residues. The germline CDR1 and CDR2 sequences are SGHRS and YFSETQ. CDR3 nucleotides: TGCGCCAGCAGCTTAGGACCCGGAGGCGAAAACACCATATATTTT. Its protein is CASSLGPGGENTIYF.

V gene TRBV10-3 combines with J gene TRBJ1-1; 8 positions agree with TRBD1. This CDR3 comprises 13 residues. With 0 bases clipped from V and 9 bases from J, the junction kept 3 bases outside the gene matches. The V gene's germline CDR1 is ENHRY and CDR2 SYGVKD. The DNA for the CDR3 is TGTGCCATCAGTGAGTCGGGGGACAGGCAAGCTTTCTTT. It codes for CAISESGDRQAFF.

In nucleotides, the CDR3 is TGTGCCAGCTCTCGAGACAGGGGTGGGGAAAAACTGTTTTTT. This gives the protein CASSRDRGGEKLFF. This chain connects TRBV27 to TRBJ1-4; 8 bases are a match to TRBD1. Germline V gives CDR1 MNHEY, CDR2 SMNVEV (reference sequence). The CDR3 spans 14 residues. After removal of 8 bases from V and 8 bases from J, the junction contained 10 bases not matched to a gene.

Only a few counts were recorded for this clone. The same CDR3 can be traced to other DNA sequences in this sample. As DNA, the CDR3 is TGCGCCAGCAGCCCGGGACAGAGTAACTATGGCTACACCTTC. Its translation: CASSPGQSNYGYTF. This sequence joins TRBV5-1 and TRBJ1-2; TRBD1 agrees at 7 bases. The CDR3 contains 14 residues. Germline V gene sequence: CDR1 SGHRS, CDR2 YFSETQ. V was clipped by 4 bases and J by 1 base; unmatched bases: 4. Using reference TRBV5-1 and TRBJ1-2 for the parts outside the CDR3, the full variable domain is KAGVTQTPRYLIKTRGQQVTLSCSPISGHRSVSWYQQTPGQGLQFLFEYFSETQRNKGNFPGRFSGRQFSNSRSEMNVSTLELGDSALYLCASSPGQSNYGYTFGSGTRLTVV.

The genes are TRBV13 and TRBJ1-1; the D gene is possibly TRBD1 (6 bases). CDR1 is PRHDT, CDR2 FYEKMQ, per germline (reference sequence). This CDR3 region has 18 residues. Trimming took 5 bases from V and 0 from J, leaving 22 bases between them. CDR3 sequence (DNA): TGTGCCAGCAGCACTCAGGAGTGGGGGCGGGGGCTGAACACTGAAGCTTTCTTT. This codes for CASSTQEWGRGLNTEAFF. The full variable domain, with the rest looked up from reference TRBV13 and TRBJ1-1, is AAGVIQSPRHLIKEKRETATLKCYPIPRHDTVYWYQQGPGQDPQFLISFYEKMQSDKGSIPDRFSAQQFSDYHSELNMSSLELGDSALYFCASSTQEWGRGLNTEAFFGQGTRLTVV.

This chain connects TRBV27 to TRBJ2-5; D possibly corresponds to TRBD2 (5 bases). V was cut by 6 bases and J by 4 bases, with 15 bases left in between. The CDR3 runs 14 residues. Per the germline V gene, CDR1 is MNHEY and CDR2 is SMNVEV (reference sequence). CDR3 sequence reads: CASSSLSGIETQYF. For the CDR3, the DNA is TGTGCCAGCAGCTCCCTTTCGGGGATAGAGACCCAGTACTTC.

This chain joins TRBV6-5 and TRBJ2-7; 7 nucleotides align to TRBD1. Trimming cost V 0 bases and J 2 bases; bases outside gene matches: 7. The CDR3 spans 16 residues. Germline assignment: CDR1 MNHEY and CDR2 SVGAGI. The CDR3 bases are TGTGCCAGCAGTTACTCGACCGGACAGGTGACCTACGAGCAGTACTTC. The encoded protein is CASSYSTGQVTYEQYF.

The genes are TRBV11-1 and TRBJ1-5; possibly TRBD1 for D (6 bases). Trimming shortened V by 5 bases and J by 4 bases, and 9 bases separated the two germline ends. Germline V CDR1 and CDR2: SGHAT, FQDESV (reference sequence). The CDR3 contains 13 residues. The CDR3 bases are TGTGCCAGCAGCCCAGGGGTAAATCAGCCCCAGCATTTT. Translating gives CASSPGVNQPQHF.

The genes are TRBV10-1 and TRBJ1-3, with D unresolved. Germline lookup yields CDR1 WNHNN and CDR2 SYGVQD (reference sequence). V lost 0 bases, J lost 0 bases, and 6 bases lay in between. This CDR3 is 15 amino acids long. DNA for the CDR3: TGCGCCAGCAGTGAGTCACGGGACTCTGGAAACACCATATATTTT. Its protein is CASSESRDSGNTIYF.

J is TRBJ2-5 and V is TRBV5-1; D perhaps matches TRBD1 (6 bases). Germline V gives CDR1 SGHRS, CDR2 YFSETQ. V shed 4 bases and J shed 2 bases, with 12 bases lying between them. CDR3 size: 14 residues. CDR3 coding DNA: TGCGCCAGCAGCATAGGACAGCTTCAAGAGACCCAGTACTTC. Protein product: CASSIGQLQETQYF.